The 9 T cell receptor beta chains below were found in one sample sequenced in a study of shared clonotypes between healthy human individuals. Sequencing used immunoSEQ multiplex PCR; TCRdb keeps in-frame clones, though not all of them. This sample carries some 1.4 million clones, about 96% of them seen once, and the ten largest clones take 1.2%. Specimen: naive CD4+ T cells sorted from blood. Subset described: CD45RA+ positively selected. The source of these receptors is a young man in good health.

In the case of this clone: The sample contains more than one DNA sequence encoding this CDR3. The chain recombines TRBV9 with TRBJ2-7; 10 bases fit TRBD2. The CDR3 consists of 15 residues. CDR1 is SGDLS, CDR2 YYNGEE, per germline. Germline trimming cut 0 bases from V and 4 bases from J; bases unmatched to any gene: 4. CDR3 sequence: CASSVGSSGSYEQYF. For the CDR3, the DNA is TGTGCCAGCAGCGTAGGCTCTAGCGGGAGTTACGAGCAGTACTTC. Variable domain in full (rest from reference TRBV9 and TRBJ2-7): DSGVTQTPKHLITATGQRVTLRCSPRSGDLSVYWYQQSLDQGLQFLIQYYNGEERAKGNILERFSAQQFPDLHSELNLSSLELGDSALYFCASSVGSSGSYEQYFGPGTRLTVT.

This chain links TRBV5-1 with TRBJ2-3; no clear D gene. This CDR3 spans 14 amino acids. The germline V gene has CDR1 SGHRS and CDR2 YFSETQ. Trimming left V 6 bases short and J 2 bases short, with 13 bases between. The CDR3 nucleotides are TGCGCCAGCACCTTAATCTTCAACACAGATACGCAGTATTTT. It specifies CASTLIFNTDTQYF.

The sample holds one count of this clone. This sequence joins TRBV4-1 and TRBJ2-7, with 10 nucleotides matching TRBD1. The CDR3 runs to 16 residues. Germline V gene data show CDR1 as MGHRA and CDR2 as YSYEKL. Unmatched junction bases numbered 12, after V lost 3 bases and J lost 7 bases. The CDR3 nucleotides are TGCGCCAGCAGCCAGAACTCCGGGACAGGGGTGGGGGAGCAGTACTTC. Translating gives CASSQNSGTGVGEQYF.

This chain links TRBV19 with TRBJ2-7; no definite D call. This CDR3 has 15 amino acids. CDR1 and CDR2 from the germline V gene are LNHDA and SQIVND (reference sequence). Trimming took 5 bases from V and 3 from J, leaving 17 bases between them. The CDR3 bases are TGTGCCAGTAGTCCCGGGCCCAAGGCCCTCTACGAGCAGTACTTC. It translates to CASSPGPKALYEQYF.

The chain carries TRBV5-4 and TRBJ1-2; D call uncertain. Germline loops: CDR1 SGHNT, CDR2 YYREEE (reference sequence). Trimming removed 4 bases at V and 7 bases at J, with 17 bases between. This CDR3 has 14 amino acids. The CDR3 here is CASSTGVHRGGYTF. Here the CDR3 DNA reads TGTGCCAGCAGCACCGGGGTACATCGCGGTGGCTACACCTTC.

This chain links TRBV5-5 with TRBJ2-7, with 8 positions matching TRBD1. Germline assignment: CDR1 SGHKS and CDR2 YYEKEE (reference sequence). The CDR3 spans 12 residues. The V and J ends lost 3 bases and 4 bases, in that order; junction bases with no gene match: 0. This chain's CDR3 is CASSYRGYEQYF. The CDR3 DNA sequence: TGTGCCAGCAGCTACAGGGGGTACGAGCAGTACTTC.

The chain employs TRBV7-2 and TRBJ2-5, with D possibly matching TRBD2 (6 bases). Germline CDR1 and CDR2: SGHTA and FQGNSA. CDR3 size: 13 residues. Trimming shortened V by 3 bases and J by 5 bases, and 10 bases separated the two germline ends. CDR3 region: CASSFGTLETQYF. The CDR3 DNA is TGTGCCAGCAGCTTCGGGACTTTGGAGACCCAGTACTTC. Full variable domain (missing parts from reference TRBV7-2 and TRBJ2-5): GAGVSQSPSNKVTEKGKDVELRCDPISGHTALYWYRQSLGQGLEFLIYFQGNSAPDKSGLPSDRFSAERTGGSVSTLTIQRTQQEDSAVYLCASSFGTLETQYFGPGTRLLVL.

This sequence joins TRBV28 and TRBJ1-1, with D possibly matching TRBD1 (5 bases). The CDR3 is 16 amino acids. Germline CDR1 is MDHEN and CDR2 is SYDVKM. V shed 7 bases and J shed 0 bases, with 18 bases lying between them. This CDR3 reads CASTTRGGNMNTEAFF. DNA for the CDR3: TGTGCCAGCACCACGCGTGGGGGGAATATGAACACTGAAGCTTTCTTT.

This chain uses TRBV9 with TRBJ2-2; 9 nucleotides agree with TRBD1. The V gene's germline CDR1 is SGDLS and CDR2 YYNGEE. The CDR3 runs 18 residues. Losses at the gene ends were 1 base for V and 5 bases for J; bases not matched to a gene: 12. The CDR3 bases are TGTGCCAGCAGCGTACACTCCGGGACAGGGTTTAAGACCGGGGAGCTGTTTTTT. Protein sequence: CASSVHSGTGFKTGELFF. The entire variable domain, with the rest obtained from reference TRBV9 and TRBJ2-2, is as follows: DSGVTQTPKHLITATGQRVTLRCSPRSGDLSVYWYQQSLDQGLQFLIQYYNGEERAKGNILERFSAQQFPDLHSELNLSSLELGDSALYFCASSVHSGTGFKTGELFFGEGSRLTVL.